Presented here are 23 T cell receptor beta chains from one specimen sequenced in a study of T-cell reconstitution after alpha-beta-depleted transplantation in children. Preparing the TCRbeta library involved the use of unique molecular identifiers. TCRdb re-derived calls from the PCR reads in MiXCR, one entry per CDR3 protein. Of a few hundred thousand distinct CDR3 sequences listed, roughly 15% were seen once; the top ten hold 25% to 30%. Sample: PBMCs, mostly from graft donor cells, taken 360 days after TCRalphabeta/CD19-depleted stem cell transplant. These receptors originate from a boy in the first two years of life who had a stem cell transplant for Wiskott-Aldrich syndrome, so the T cells may come from the graft donor.

In its sample, this clonotype was seen once. Being one base from a much bigger clone, this may be a read error. The V call is TRBV6-2 or TRBV6-3, the J call TRBJ2-2; D call uncertain. The germline gives CDR1 MNHEY, CDR2 SVGEGT. V was cut by 4 bases and J by 6 bases, with 3 bases left in between. This CDR3 spans 11 amino acids. The CDR3 region is CASSWPGELFF. The CDR3 DNA is TGTGCCAGCAGTTGGCCCGGGGAGCTGTTTTTT.

This clonotype has only a few counts. The V call is TRBV20-1, the J call TRBJ2-3, with TRBD2 identical over 8 bases. The trim removed 5 bases at V and 5 bases at J, leaving 9 bases unmatched. Germline loops: CDR1 DFQATT, CDR2 SNEGSKA (reference sequence). The CDR3 spans 14 residues. CDR3 amino acids: CSAAQQRGRDTQYF. The CDR3 nucleotides read TGCAGTGCTGCTCAGCAGCGGGGGAGAGATACGCAGTATTTT.

In its sample, this clonotype was seen a few times. This chain links TRBV29-1 with TRBJ1-5; D perhaps matches TRBD1 (5 bases). Trimming removed 3 bases at V and 2 bases at J, with 8 bases between. Germline V lookup: CDR1 SQVTM, CDR2 ANQGSEA. This CDR3 comprises 13 residues. The CDR3 DNA reads TGCAGCGTTGACATGGGGGGCAATCAGCCCCAGCATTTT. Translated: CSVDMGGNQPQHF.

The genes are TRBV20-1 and TRBJ2-2, with 16 bases fitting TRBD2. V trimming: 3 bases; J trimming: 0 bases; junction bases outside the gene matches: 7. Germline CDR1 and CDR2: DFQATT and SNEGSKA (reference sequence). This CDR3 contains 19 residues. The DNA for the CDR3 is TGCAGTGCTAGGGGGACTAGCGGGGGGGCTCCCACGAACACCGGGGAGCTGTTTTTT. Translated, it gives CSARGTSGGAPTNTGELFF.

Concerning this clonotype itself: A read error may account for a junction end that differs from germline. This sequence joins TRBV5-1 and TRBJ1-1; D uncertain. This CDR3 contains 15 residues. Germline V gene data show CDR1 as SGHRS and CDR2 as YFSETQ. For the CDR3, the DNA is TGCGCCAGCAGCTTGGCCAGGACGGTGAACACTGAATCTTTCTTT. Translated, it gives CASSLARTVNTESFF. Full variable domain (missing parts from reference TRBV5-1 and TRBJ1-1): KAGVTQTPRYLIKTRGQQVTLSCSPISGHRSVSWYQQTPGQGLQFLFEYFSETQRNKGNFPGRFSGRQFSNSRSEMNVSTLELGDSALYLCASSLARTVNTESFFGQGTRLTVV.

The chain couples TRBV19 to TRBJ1-6, with D perhaps TRBD1 (6 bases). V gave up 3 bases and J gave up 8 bases, with 14 bases separating them. CDR1 is LNHDA and CDR2 is SQIVND in the germline V gene (reference sequence). This CDR3 comprises 15 residues. CDR3 sequence (DNA): TGTGCCAGTAGTATTTGGGGGCTCCCGGATTCACCCCTCCACTTT. Translation gives CASSIWGLPDSPLHF.

This clonotype was recorded a few times. J is TRBJ2-4 and V is TRBV9; 7 bases fit TRBD2. Germline CDR1 and CDR2: SGDLS and YYNGEE. The J segment lost 6 bases and the V segment lost 3 bases, leaving 6 bases of the junction unmatched. The CDR3 runs to 14 residues. Written as DNA, the CDR3 is TGTGCCAGCAGCGCGGGGGGACCAGTAAACATTCAGTACTTC. Amino acids: CASSAGGPVNIQYF.

This chain joins TRBV18 and TRBJ2-5; TRBD1 matches 7 bases. Germline V gene lookup returns CDR1 KGHSH and CDR2 LQKENI. Losses at the gene ends were 1 base for V and 5 bases for J; bases not matched to a gene: 7. This CDR3 contains 15 residues. The CDR3 DNA is TGTGCCAGCTCACCACGGGGACAGTCCCGTGAGACCCAGTACTTC. Its protein product is CASSPRGQSRETQYF.

The rearrangement links TRBV29-1 to TRBJ1-5; D might be TRBD1 (5 bases). The length of the CDR3 is 13 residues. Trimming removed 7 bases from V and 7 bases from J, with 17 bases in between. Germline values: CDR1 SQVTM, CDR2 ANQGSEA. CDR3 sequence reads: CSAVGQGGQPQHF. In DNA, the CDR3 is TGCAGCGCGGTGGGTCAGGGTGGCCAGCCCCAGCATTTT.

The rearrangement joins TRBV29-1 to TRBJ2-2; D could derive from TRBD1 or TRBD2 (5 bases each). V lost 2 bases to trimming and J lost 5 bases, with 12 bases between them. The CDR3 runs 14 residues. Per the germline V gene, CDR1 is SQVTM and CDR2 is ANQGSEA. The CDR3: CSVERGVKTGELFF. DNA of the CDR3: TGCAGCGTTGAACGAGGGGTTAAGACCGGGGAGCTGTTTTTT.

A remark on this clonotype: Because the CDR3 is missing its conserved closing phenylalanine or tryptophan, this is likely a read error. The chain has TRBV5-1 and TRBJ2-7; D is uncertain. Trimming removed 0 bases at V and 2 bases at J, with 12 bases between. Germline V gene data show CDR1 as SGHRS and CDR2 as YFSETQ. This CDR3 is built from 15 residues. CDR3 nucleotides: TGCGCCAGCAGCTTGGAGGGCGGCTGGACCTACGAGCAGTACTAC. This codes for CASSLEGGWTYEQYY.

The genes are TRBV7-4 and TRBJ2-7, with TRBD1 matching over 7 bases. The germline CDR1 and CDR2 sequences are SGHVT and SQSDAQ. Unmatched junction bases numbered 32, after V lost 3 bases and J lost 3 bases. There are 23 residues in the CDR3. CDR3 DNA sequence: TGTGCCAGCAGCTTTGGTACCCGATTCCCGACGGAGTTGGTGACAGGGTCATACTACGAGCAGTACTTC. Its translation is CASSFGTRFPTELVTGSYYEQYF.

This clonotype was recorded a few times. The rearrangement links TRBV7-2 to TRBJ2-1; perhaps TRBD2 as D (6 bases). V was shortened by 5 bases and J by 5 bases, with 13 bases between the two germline ends. The CDR3 consists of 14 residues. Germline V gives CDR1 SGHTA, CDR2 FQGNSA. The CDR3 DNA sequence: TGTGCCAGCAGCGCCCTACTAGCCGACAATGAGCAGTTCTTC. Its translation is CASSALLADNEQFF.

This clonotype was seen a few times. The chain joins TRBV7-9 to TRBJ2-3; D gene uncertain. The CDR3 is 12 residues long. Per germline, CDR1 SEHNR and CDR2 FQNEAQ (reference sequence). V lost 7 bases and J 0 bases, leaving 5 bases between the germline ends. The CDR3 loop reads CASTSSTDTQYF. DNA of the CDR3: TGTGCCAGCACTTCCAGCACAGATACGCAGTATTTT.

The CDR3 bases are TGCAGTGCTCCAGAGGTGAGGGGCTACCCGTACCAAGAGACCCAGTACTTC. This codes for CSAPEVRGYPYQETQYF. This chain links TRBV20-1 with TRBJ2-5; D may be TRBD1 or TRBD2 (5 bases each). Trimming shortened V by 5 bases and J by 0 bases, and 22 bases separated the two germline ends. CDR1 and CDR2 (germline): DFQATT, SNEGSKA (reference sequence). This CDR3 comprises 17 residues.

This clonotype has only a few counts. The CDR3 sequence is CASSPTTQETQYF. The CDR3 bases are TGTGCCAGCTCACCCACTACCCAAGAGACCCAGTACTTC. The chain joins TRBV18 to TRBJ2-5; D ambiguous. V was clipped by 3 bases and J by 1 base, with 6 bases between them. Germline values: CDR1 KGHSH, CDR2 LQKENI. The CDR3 totals 13 residues.

The sample holds a few counts of this clonotype. The chain employs TRBV7-2 and TRBJ2-3; 7 bases agree with TRBD2. This CDR3 is 15 amino acids long. CDR1 is SGHTA, CDR2 FQGNSA, per germline. J lost 5 bases, V lost 2 bases, and 7 bases had no gene match. The CDR3 DNA follows: TGTGCCAGCAGCTTAAATAGCGGGCAACTAGATACGCAGTATTTT. Protein: CASSLNSGQLDTQYF. The full variable domain, in which reference TRBV7-2 and TRBJ2-3 provide the parts outside the CDR3, is GAGVSQSPSNKVTEKGKDVELRCDPISGHTALYWYRQSLGQGLEFLIYFQGNSAPDKSGLPSDRFSAERTGGSVSTLTIQRTQQEDSAVYLCASSLNSGQLDTQYFGPGTRLTVL.

This clonotype was counted between two and nine times. The chain uses TRBV29-1 and TRBJ2-7; 7 nucleotides match TRBD1. The V segment lost 4 bases and the J segment 3 bases; nucleotides outside the gene matches: 9. Germline loops: CDR1 SQVTM, CDR2 ANQGSEA. The CDR3 is 14 residues long. The CDR3 DNA is TGCAGCGTTGGACAGGGACGCCTGTACTACGAGCAGTACTTC. This sequence encodes CSVGQGRLYYEQYF.

The chain has TRBV7-9 and TRBJ2-7; D not certain. CDR1 SEHNR and CDR2 FQNEAQ come from the germline V gene (reference sequence). The V gene lost 1 base and the J gene lost 9 bases, with 19 bases spanning the gap. This CDR3 has 15 amino acids. Here the CDR3 DNA reads TGTGCCAGCAGCTTAGATTGGGCCGCTTCGGCCGGGCAGTACTTC. It encodes CASSLDWAASAGQYF.

The chain links TRBV20-1 to TRBJ2-5; 8 bases align to TRBD2. The CDR3 is 14 amino acids. Germline values: CDR1 DFQATT, CDR2 SNEGSKA (reference sequence). V trimming: 2 bases; J trimming: 1 base; junction bases outside the gene matches: 3. CDR3 loop: CSARISGAQETQYF. The CDR3 coding sequence is TGCAGTGCTAGAATTAGCGGGGCCCAAGAGACCCAGTACTTC.

The chain is built from TRBV5-1 and TRBJ2-7; D unresolved. Trimming removed 3 bases from V and 0 bases from J, with 10 bases in between. Germline V gene lookup returns CDR1 SGHRS and CDR2 YFSETQ. This CDR3 has 14 amino acids. The CDR3 loop reads CASSSPLSSYEQYF. CDR3 DNA: TGCGCCAGCAGCTCCCCCCTTAGCTCCTACGAGCAGTACTTC.

This clonotype has ten or more counts. The chain links TRBV5-1 to TRBJ2-1; D perhaps matches TRBD1 (6 bases). CDR1 and CDR2 from the germline V gene are SGHRS and YFSETQ. The CDR3 length is 16 residues. Trimming took 3 bases from V and 5 from J, leaving 18 bases between them. CDR3 nucleotide sequence: TGCGCCAGCAGCTCTCCTACAGGGAAGATAGACAATGAGCAGTTCTTC. It is translated as CASSSPTGKIDNEQFF.

This clonotype was seen ten or more times. This chain uses TRBV6-5 with TRBJ1-6, with TRBD1 as a possible D gene (5 bases). CDR3 length: 13 residues. Germline CDR1 and CDR2: MNHEY and SVGAGI. The V gene lost 6 bases and the J gene lost 5 bases, with 8 bases spanning the gap. The chain's CDR3 is CASSGTNNSPLHF. The CDR3, as DNA: TGTGCCAGCAGCGGGACTAATAATTCACCCCTCCACTTT.